A single sample is the source of the 31 T cell receptor beta chains below, sequenced in a study of CD8+ T cells in alopecia areata. RNA, once extracted, was reverse transcribed into cDNA for use as the sequencing template. Generated by immunoSEQ multiplex PCR, the TCRdb table keeps only in-frame clones and is missing some. The data hold some 150,000 clones, with about 53% observed a single time. The sequencing used CD8+ T cells sorted from blood, collected at week 0. Every receptor here comes from a human donor with alopecia areata.

This sequence joins TRBV29-1 and TRBJ1-1; 9 nucleotides match TRBD1. This CDR3 spans 13 amino acids. The ends lost 6 bases at V and 5 bases at J; junction bases unmatched: 7. Germline V CDR1 and CDR2: SQVTM, ANQGSEA. CDR3 nucleotides: TGCAGCGTCGGACAGGGGAGTGTTACTGAAGCTTTCTTT. It translates to CSVGQGSVTEAFF.

This clone was counted between two and nine times. The V and J genes are TRBV5-1 and TRBJ2-1; the D call may be TRBD1 or TRBD2 (5 bases each). The length of the CDR3 is 12 residues. Trimming took off 4 bases at V and 8 bases at J, with 10 bases between the two ends. Germline assignment: CDR1 SGHRS and CDR2 YFSETQ. CDR3 region: CASSQRGHEQFF. The CDR3 DNA sequence: TGCGCCAGCAGCCAAAGGGGACATGAGCAGTTCTTC.

The chain recombines TRBV29-1 with TRBJ1-2; 9 nucleotides match TRBD1. Germline CDR1 and CDR2: SQVTM and ANQGSEA. With V trimmed by 3 bases and J by 0 bases, 2 bases remained unmatched. CDR3 length equals 14 residues. The CDR3, as DNA: TGCAGCGTTGACGGGACAGGGACTAACTATGGCTACACCTTC. This gives the protein CSVDGTGTNYGYTF.

The gene calls are TRBV13 and TRBJ1-2; D is undetermined. This CDR3 is built from 14 residues. Per the germline V gene, CDR1 is PRHDT and CDR2 is FYEKMQ (reference sequence). The V end lost 4 bases, the J end lost 3 bases, and 12 bases lay between the germline ends. The CDR3 nucleotides are TGTGCCAGCAGCTCCCTCGGGTCGGACTATGGCTACACCTTC. It is translated as CASSSLGSDYGYTF.

V is TRBV9 and J is TRBJ1-1, with no clear D. V lost 0 bases and J 6 bases, leaving 6 bases between the germline ends. The germline V gene encodes CDR1 SGDLS and CDR2 YYNGEE. This CDR3 has 12 residues. The DNA of the CDR3 is TGTGCCAGCAGCGTAGACGGTTCTGAAGCTTTCTTT. Translation gives CASSVDGSEAFF.

The rearrangement links TRBV4-3 to TRBJ1-2; D is uncertain. The CDR3 loop spans 16 amino acids. Between the trimmed V and J ends, which lost 4 bases and 3 bases, there was a span of 18 bases. In germline, CDR1 is LGHNA, CDR2 YSLEER. CDR3: CASSPYDLPPHYGYTF. DNA of the CDR3: TGCGCCAGCAGCCCATACGACCTACCACCCCACTATGGCTACACCTTC.

V gene TRBV29-1 combines with J gene TRBJ1-4; TRBD1 might be the D (5 bases). The V end was cut by 1 base, the J end by 7 bases, with 10 bases between. CDR3 length: 13 amino acids. Per germline, CDR1 SQVTM and CDR2 ANQGSEA. The CDR3 loop reads CSVEGQRGEKLFF. The CDR3 DNA is TGCAGCGTTGAAGGACAGCGGGGTGAAAAACTGTTTTTT.

The chain employs TRBV29-1 and TRBJ1-2; no definite D call. Trimming cost V 3 bases and J 3 bases, with 8 bases left between them. CDR3 size: 12 residues. The germline gives CDR1 SQVTM, CDR2 ANQGSEA. CDR3 bases: TGCAGCGTTGAGGTCGGCTACTATGGCTACACCTTC. It codes for CSVEVGYYGYTF.

The chain uses TRBV25-1 and TRBJ2-2; unclear D gene. The V and J ends lost 2 bases and 7 bases respectively, with 5 bases between them. The length of the CDR3 is 12 residues. CDR1 and CDR2 from the germline V gene are MGHDK and SYGVNS. CDR3 nucleotides: TGTGCCAGCAGTGAACCAGGCGGGGAGCTGTTTTTT. It codes for CASSEPGGELFF. The full variable domain, rest sourced from reference TRBV25-1 and TRBJ2-2, is EADIYQTPRYLVIGTGKKITLECSQTMGHDKMYWYQQDPGMELHLIHYSYGVNSTEKGDLSSESTVSRIRTEHFPLTLESARPSHTSQYLCASSEPGGELFFGEGSRLTVL.

This rearrangement joins TRBV27 to TRBJ1-2; perhaps TRBD1 as D (5 bases). The V gene's germline CDR1 is MNHEY and CDR2 SMNVEV (reference sequence). CDR3 length: 11 amino acids. Trimming cost V 6 bases and J 3 bases, with 5 bases left between them. The CDR3 coding sequence is TGTGCCAGCAGGGGGGACTATGGCTACACCTTC. This gives the protein CASRGDYGYTF.

Notes on this clone: This sample also contains other DNA sequences that code for the same CDR3. This chain links TRBV29-1 with TRBJ2-7, with 7 positions matching TRBD2. After removal of 0 bases from V and 4 bases from J, the junction contained 6 bases not matched to a gene. CDR1 and CDR2 from the germline V gene are SQVTM and ANQGSEA. This CDR3 has 14 residues. The CDR3 DNA sequence: TGCAGCGTTGAAGATCCGGCCGGGGGGTACGAGCAGTACTTC. It specifies CSVEDPAGGYEQYF.

This clone came up a few times. This sequence joins TRBV30 and TRBJ1-1; weak D call: TRBD1 (5 bases). CDR1 is GTSNPN and CDR2 is SVGIG in the germline V gene (reference sequence). This CDR3 contains 15 residues. Trimming shortened V by 3 bases and J by 1 base, and 15 bases separated the two germline ends. CDR3 sequence reads: CAWSPLTVGNTEAFF. In nucleotides, the CDR3 is TGTGCCTGGAGCCCTCTGACAGTAGGGAACACTGAAGCTTTCTTT. Variable domain in full (rest from reference TRBV30 and TRBJ1-1): SQTIHQWPATLVQPVGSPLSLECTVEGTSNPNLYWYRQAAGRGLQLLFYSVGIGQISSEVPQNLSASRPQDRQFILSSKKLLLSDSGFYLCAWSPLTVGNTEAFFGQGTRLTVV.

This clone was seen a few times. In DNA form, the CDR3 reads TGCAGCGTTGAAGAGGAGGGGAGGGGGAACTACAATGAGCAGTTCTTC. This encodes CSVEEEGRGNYNEQFF. The chain recombines TRBV29-1 with TRBJ2-1; D possibly corresponds to TRBD2 (7 bases). The CDR3 is 16 residues long. Germline-derived CDR1 and CDR2 are SQVTM and ANQGSEA. V lost 0 bases to trimming and J lost 3 bases, with 15 bases between them.

The sample holds a few counts of this clone. Other nucleotide sequences in the sample specify the same CDR3. The chain is built from TRBV29-1 and TRBJ1-2, with a tentative D call TRBD1 (5 bases). Trimming pared 6 bases from V and 11 bases from J, leaving 7 bases between. This CDR3 spans 8 amino acids. Germline V gene data show CDR1 as SQVTM and CDR2 as ANQGSEA. CDR3 in DNA: TGCAGCGTCCCAGGGTACACCTTC. It yields the protein CSVPGYTF.

V is TRBV6-1 and J is TRBJ2-5, with 10 bases fitting TRBD1. In germline, CDR1 is MNHNS, CDR2 SASEGT. V lost 3 bases, J lost 5 bases, and 9 bases stayed unmatched. This CDR3 region has 16 residues. CDR3 bases: TGTGCCAGCAGTGACTGGCCGGGACAGGGGTTGGAGACCCAGTACTTC. This gives the protein CASSDWPGQGLETQYF.

This clone was counted once. The J gene is TRBJ2-7, the V gene TRBV13; D is perhaps TRBD1 or TRBD2 (5 bases each). The V gene's germline CDR1 is PRHDT and CDR2 FYEKMQ (reference sequence). The CDR3 loop spans 14 amino acids. Trimming pared 5 bases from V and 2 bases from J, leaving 13 bases between. The CDR3 loop reads CASSPRDLAYEQYF. The CDR3 DNA reads as TGTGCCAGCAGCCCCCGGGACCTCGCCTACGAGCAGTACTTC.

The rearrangement joins TRBV2 to TRBJ1-1; D ambiguous. This CDR3 comprises 15 residues. V dropped 3 bases and J dropped 0 bases, with 11 bases sitting between them. From germline, CDR1 is SNHLY and CDR2 FYNNEI. The CDR3 DNA is TGTGCCAGCAGTGATTCCCGTTTGGTGAACACTGAAGCTTTCTTT. Translated: CASSDSRLVNTEAFF. The variable domain in full, completed from reference TRBV2 and TRBJ1-1, reads EPEVTQTPSHQVTQMGQEVILRCVPISNHLYFYWYRQILGQKVEFLVSFYNNEISEKSEIFDDQFSVERPDGSNFTLKIRSTKLEDSAMYFCASSDSRLVNTEAFFGQGTRLTVV.

The chain has TRBV30 and TRBJ2-7, with a tentative D call TRBD1 (5 bases). The germline gives CDR1 GTSNPN, CDR2 SVGIG (reference sequence). Trimming removed 0 bases from V and 7 bases from J, with 13 bases in between. The CDR3 runs 13 residues. The CDR3 DNA sequence: TGTGCCTGGAGTGTAGATGGGGCGAGAGAGCAGTACTTC. Its translation: CAWSVDGAREQYF.

V and J are TRBV29-1 and TRBJ2-5; no clear D gene. Looked up from germline, CDR1 is SQVTM and CDR2 is ANQGSEA. Trimming removed 7 bases from V and 5 bases from J, with 11 bases in between. There are 11 residues in the CDR3. CDR3 in amino acids: CSDQVRETQYF. CDR3 bases: TGCAGCGACCAAGTTAGGGAGACCCAGTACTTC.

V is TRBV6-5 and J is TRBJ2-7, with TRBD1 matching over 7 bases. Losses at the gene ends were 6 bases for V and 5 bases for J; bases not matched to a gene: 13. The germline V gene has CDR1 MNHEY and CDR2 SVGAGI. This CDR3 spans 15 amino acids. CDR3 loop: CASSPFDRATDEQYF. The CDR3 DNA sequence: TGTGCCAGCAGCCCCTTCGACAGGGCAACAGACGAGCAGTACTTC.

This chain links TRBV2 with TRBJ2-7, with D perhaps TRBD2 (6 bases). Germline V gene lookup returns CDR1 SNHLY and CDR2 FYNNEI. Trimming stripped 0 bases from V and 3 bases from J, with 9 bases between. The CDR3 contains 14 residues. CDR3 DNA sequence: TGTGCCAGCAGTGAAGCCGGGGGAAACTACGAGCAGTACTTC. This gives the protein CASSEAGGNYEQYF.

This chain connects TRBV7-9 to TRBJ2-7; the match to TRBD2 covers 7 bases. The CDR3 sequence is 15 residues long. The junction had 12 bases not matched to a gene; V was cut back by 4 bases and J by 6 bases. Germline V gives CDR1 SEHNR, CDR2 FQNEAQ (reference sequence). In DNA form, the CDR3 reads TGTGCCAGCAGCTCCACTAGAACGGGAGGACGCGAGCAGTACTTC. This gives the protein CASSSTRTGGREQYF.

V is TRBV7-6 and J is TRBJ1-1; D unclear. Germline V gene sequence: CDR1 SGHVS, CDR2 FNYEAQ. The CDR3 extends over 13 amino acids. V was clipped by 1 base and J by 6 bases, with 9 bases between them. The CDR3 spells CASSLGSLSEAFF. The CDR3, as DNA: TGTGCCAGCAGCTTAGGTTCTCTATCTGAAGCTTTCTTT. The full variable domain, its missing parts supplied by reference TRBV7-6 and TRBJ1-1, is GAGVSQSPRYKVTKRGQDVALRCDPISGHVSLYWYRQALGQGPEFLTYFNYEAQQDKSGLPNDRFSAERPEGSISTLTIQRTEQRDSAMYRCASSLGSLSEAFFGQGTRLTVV.

This clone has only a few counts. For the CDR3, the DNA is TGCAGCGTTTGTGTGGGGGGCGAAAATCAGCCCCAGCATTTT. Its translation is CSVCVGGENQPQHF. V is TRBV29-1 and J is TRBJ1-5, with TRBD1 as a possible D gene (6 bases). The CDR3 sequence is 14 residues long. The V end lost 5 bases, the J end lost 4 bases, and 15 bases lay between the germline ends. The germline gives CDR1 SQVTM, CDR2 ANQGSEA.

The table lists this clone with a few counts. V is TRBV6-6 and J is TRBJ2-5; D is unclear. In germline, CDR1 is MNHNY, CDR2 SVGAGI (reference sequence). The CDR3 consists of 12 residues. V lost 8 bases and J 5 bases, leaving 12 bases between the germline ends. For the CDR3, the DNA is TGTGCCAGCGGACGGCGGTCGGAGACCCAGTACTTC. It is translated as CASGRRSETQYF.

The V and J genes are TRBV30 and TRBJ2-2, with D hard to call. Germline assignment: CDR1 GTSNPN and CDR2 SVGIG (reference sequence). This CDR3 contains 11 residues. With 4 bases removed from V and 6 bases from J, the gap between germline ends came to 6 bases. CDR3 DNA: TGTGCCTGGATCCGGTCCGGGGAGCTGTTTTTT. This codes for CAWIRSGELFF. The full variable domain, rest sourced from reference TRBV30 and TRBJ2-2, is SQTIHQWPATLVQPVGSPLSLECTVEGTSNPNLYWYRQAAGRGLQLLFYSVGIGQISSEVPQNLSASRPQDRQFILSSKKLLLSDSGFYLCAWIRSGELFFGEGSRLTVL.

In its sample, this clone was seen a few times. The chain couples TRBV29-1 to TRBJ2-5; tentative D call: TRBD1 (6 bases). The CDR3 covers 14 residues. The germline gives CDR1 SQVTM, CDR2 ANQGSEA. With 3 bases removed from V and 2 bases from J, the gap between germline ends came to 13 bases. CDR3 protein: CSVDSWDNQETQYF. The CDR3, as DNA: TGCAGCGTTGACTCATGGGACAATCAAGAGACCCAGTACTTC.

This clone has just a few counts. This chain connects TRBV4-3 to TRBJ2-7; possibly TRBD2 for D (6 bases). The V end was cut by 1 base, the J end by 0 bases, with 10 bases between. In germline, CDR1 is LGHNA, CDR2 YSLEER. The length of the CDR3 is 15 residues. The CDR3 bases are TGCGCCAGCAGCCAAGTTGGGGGGTCCTCCTACGAGCAGTACTTC. The encoded protein is CASSQVGGSSYEQYF.

This clone came up a few times. The chain couples TRBV29-1 to TRBJ1-1; D gene ambiguous. V was shortened by 5 bases and J by 3 bases, with 7 bases between the two germline ends. In germline, CDR1 is SQVTM, CDR2 ANQGSEA. The CDR3 is 11 amino acids. The CDR3 DNA reads TGCAGCGTTCGCGGTTACACTGAAGCTTTCTTT. Its translation is CSVRGYTEAFF.

The V gene is TRBV30, the J gene TRBJ1-1, with 7 nucleotides matching TRBD1. Germline trimming cut 8 bases from V and 0 bases from J; bases unmatched to any gene: 9. This CDR3 contains 14 residues. In germline, CDR1 is GTSNPN, CDR2 SVGIG (reference sequence). Here the CDR3 DNA reads TGTGCCGGGGACAGTGGAATTATGAACACTGAAGCTTTCTTT. Its protein product is CAGDSGIMNTEAFF.

This clone was seen a single time. The gene calls are TRBV30 and TRBJ1-2; D gene unclear. The CDR3 covers 13 residues. V was trimmed by 5 bases and J by 14 bases, leaving 24 bases between them. Germline V gene data show CDR1 as GTSNPN and CDR2 as SVGIG (reference sequence). CDR3 sequence (DNA): TGTGCCTGGGACGCAATTTCCGGTTCAGACTTAACCTTC. This translates into CAWDAISGSDLTF. The full variable domain, rest sourced from reference TRBV30 and TRBJ1-2, is SQTIHQWPATLVQPVGSPLSLECTVEGTSNPNLYWYRQAAGRGLQLLFYSVGIGQISSEVPQNLSASRPQDRQFILSSKKLLLSDSGFYLCAWDAISGSDLTFGSGTRLTVV.